A selection of T cell receptor beta chains follows, all from one sample in a study of shared T cell receptors in the human thymus. Generated by immunoSEQ multiplex PCR, the TCRdb table keeps only in-frame clones and is missing some. The table shows about 380,000 clones, with approximately 95% occurring only once. The sequencing sample was made of thymocytes. The source of these receptors is a human donor. The CDR3 runs from the conserved cysteine through the conserved F or W. D genes are given only for firm matches. Clone size is shown for a subset of rows, as once, few, many or a class of expanded clone.

j_gene: TRBJ2-1; abundance: .; v_gene: TRBV7-3; d_gene: TRBD1; CDR3aa: CASSFVKGARVDEQFF; CDR3nt: TGTGCCAGCAGCTTTGTCAAGGGGGCTAGAGTCGATGAGCAGTTCTTC
j_gene: TRBJ2-1; abundance: .; v_gene: TRBV27; d_gene: .; CDR3aa: CASDPAPRTYNEQFF; CDR3nt: TGTGCCAGCGACCCGGCGCCCCGTACCTACAATGAGCAGTTCTTC
j_gene: TRBJ1-5; abundance: .; v_gene: TRBV28; d_gene: .; CDR3aa: CASSFPKTDNQPQHF; CDR3nt: TGTGCCAGCAGTTTCCCGAAGACGGACAATCAGCCCCAGCATTTT
j_gene: TRBJ2-2; abundance: .; v_gene: TRBV27; d_gene: TRBD2; CDR3aa: CASSLLLAGGTGELFF; CDR3nt: TGTGCCAGCAGTTTATTACTAGCGGGAGGCACCGGGGAGCTGTTTTTT
j_gene: TRBJ1-4; abundance: .; v_gene: TRBV6-1; d_gene: .; CDR3aa: CASSGKPYREKGEKLFF; CDR3nt: TGTGCCAGCAGTGGGAAGCCCTACAGGGAGAAGGGTGAAAAACTGTTTTTT
j_gene: TRBJ2-2; abundance: .; v_gene: TRBV11-3; d_gene: .; CDR3aa: CASSQTTQQGSTGELFF; CDR3nt: TGTGCCAGCAGCCAGACAACTCAACAGGGAAGCACCGGGGAGCTGTTTTTT
j_gene: TRBJ2-5; abundance: .; v_gene: TRBV5-1; d_gene: .; CDR3aa: CASSLLRRPGEETQYF; CDR3nt: TGCGCCAGCAGCTTACTACGGAGGCCGGGGGAAGAGACCCAGTACTTC
j_gene: TRBJ1-1; abundance: .; v_gene: TRBV10-3; d_gene: .; CDR3aa: CAISHTHTEAFF; CDR3nt: TGTGCCATCAGCCATACACACACTGAAGCTTTCTTT
j_gene: TRBJ2-1; abundance: .; v_gene: TRBV18; d_gene: .; CDR3aa: CASSVDDTNEQFF; CDR3nt: TGTGCCAGCTCAGTCGACGACACCAATGAGCAGTTCTTC
j_gene: TRBJ2-5; abundance: .; v_gene: TRBV5-1; d_gene: TRBD1; CDR3aa: CASSPWTGQETQYF; CDR3nt: TGCGCCAGCAGCCCGTGGACAGGGCAAGAGACCCAGTACTTC
j_gene: TRBJ2-7; abundance: .; v_gene: TRBV28; d_gene: .; CDR3aa: CASSQTYEQYF; CDR3nt: TGTGCCAGCAGTCAAACCTACGAGCAGTACTTC
j_gene: TRBJ2-3; abundance: .; v_gene: TRBV10-3; d_gene: TRBD2; CDR3aa: CAISRTSGTPPDTQYF; CDR3nt: TGTGCCATCAGCCGGACTAGCGGGACCCCCCCAGATACGCAGTATTTT
j_gene: TRBJ1-2; abundance: .; v_gene: TRBV7-2; d_gene: .; CDR3aa: CASSYLRGGYTF; CDR3nt: TGTGCCAGCAGCTATCTTAGGGGTGGCTACACCTTC
j_gene: TRBJ2-5; abundance: .; v_gene: TRBV19; d_gene: .; CDR3aa: CASSTELKGRETQYF; CDR3nt: TGTGCCAGTAGTACCGAATTGAAAGGGAGGGAGACCCAGTACTTC
j_gene: TRBJ2-2; abundance: .; v_gene: TRBV12-5; d_gene: TRBD2; CDR3aa: CASGSTSGGNTGELFF; CDR3nt: TGTGCTAGTGGTTCTACTAGCGGGGGAAACACCGGGGAGCTGTTTTTT
j_gene: TRBJ2-7; abundance: once; v_gene: TRBV5-4; d_gene: .; CDR3aa: CASSQGTPVGYEQYF; CDR3nt: TGTGCCAGCAGCCAGGGGACTCCCGTAGGGTACGAGCAGTACTTC
j_gene: TRBJ2-3; abundance: .; v_gene: TRBV5-1; d_gene: .; CDR3aa: CASSAGPTAGRKGTDTQYF; CDR3nt: TGCGCCAGCAGCGCGGGCCCAACAGCAGGTCGCAAGGGCACAGATACGCAGTATTTT
j_gene: TRBJ2-7; abundance: once; v_gene: TRBV5-1; d_gene: .; CDR3aa: CASRSNETGRAYEQYF; CDR3nt: TGCGCCAGCAGGAGCAACGAAACAGGGCGCGCCTACGAGCAGTACTTC
j_gene: TRBJ1-2; abundance: .; v_gene: TRBV2; d_gene: TRBD1; CDR3aa: CASSGTNRGSGGYTF; CDR3nt: TGTGCCAGCAGTGGCACCAACAGGGGTTCGGGGGGCTACACCTTC
j_gene: TRBJ1-4; abundance: .; v_gene: TRBV2; d_gene: .; CDR3aa: CASTLDYRVEKLFF; CDR3nt: TGTGCCAGCACACTGGACTATAGAGTGGAAAAACTGTTTTTT
j_gene: TRBJ2-1; abundance: .; v_gene: TRBV2; d_gene: TRBD1; CDR3aa: CASSEAWGGTGAYNEQFF; CDR3nt: TGTGCCAGCAGTGAAGCATGGGGCGGTACAGGGGCCTACAATGAGCAGTTCTTC
j_gene: TRBJ1-3; abundance: .; v_gene: TRBV7-9; d_gene: TRBD1; CDR3aa: CASSLAQGARGNTIYF; CDR3nt: TGTGCCAGCAGCTTAGCGCAGGGGGCGCGAGGAAACACCATATATTTT
j_gene: TRBJ2-7; abundance: .; v_gene: TRBV2; d_gene: TRBD2; CDR3aa: CASRNSGRDNEQYF; CDR3nt: TGTGCCAGCAGAAATAGCGGGAGGGACAACGAGCAGTACTTC
j_gene: TRBJ2-6; abundance: once; v_gene: TRBV4-1; d_gene: TRBD2; CDR3aa: CASSPPGLAPGANVLTF; CDR3nt: TGCGCCAGCAGCCCTCCGGGACTAGCGCCCGGGGCCAACGTCCTGACTTTC
j_gene: TRBJ2-3; abundance: .; v_gene: TRBV11-2; d_gene: TRBD2; CDR3aa: CASTGRWREDDTQYF; CDR3nt: TGTGCCAGCACCGGCAGGTGGCGGGAGGACGATACGCAGTATTTT
j_gene: TRBJ1-2; abundance: .; v_gene: TRBV19; d_gene: .; CDR3aa: CASSIDSGGGRLTLRANYGYTF; CDR3nt: TGTGCCAGTAGTATAGATTCGGGAGGCGGGCGCCTTACCTTAAGAGCTAACTATGGCTACACCTTC
j_gene: TRBJ2-7; abundance: once; v_gene: TRBV6-1; d_gene: .; CDR3aa: CASSNGGQRSYEQYF; CDR3nt: TGTGCCAGCAGCAACGGGGGACAGAGATCCTACGAGCAGTACTTC
j_gene: TRBJ2-7; abundance: .; v_gene: TRBV6-1; d_gene: .; CDR3aa: CAHYGRTGQYF; CDR3nt: TGTGCCCACTATGGACGTACGGGGCAGTACTTC
j_gene: TRBJ1-5; abundance: .; v_gene: TRBV28; d_gene: .; CDR3aa: CASSFVVDQPQHF; CDR3nt: TGTGCCAGCAGTTTCGTGGTCGATCAGCCCCAGCATTTT
j_gene: TRBJ2-5; abundance: .; v_gene: TRBV6-5; d_gene: .; CDR3aa: CASSYGQGNQKETQYF; CDR3nt: TGTGCCAGCAGTTACGGTCAGGGGAACCAAAAAGAGACCCAGTACTTC
j_gene: TRBJ1-5; abundance: .; v_gene: TRBV5-5; d_gene: .; CDR3aa: CASSLIPGRYQPQHF; CDR3nt: TGTGCCAGCAGTTTGATTCCGGGGAGATATCAGCCCCAGCATTTT
j_gene: TRBJ2-7; abundance: .; v_gene: TRBV6-6; d_gene: TRBD2; CDR3aa: CASSYRLAAQYF; CDR3nt: TGTGCCAGCAGTTACAGACTAGCGGCGCAGTACTTC
j_gene: TRBJ1-1; abundance: .; v_gene: TRBV5-1; d_gene: .; CDR3aa: CASSLGPGRDTEAFF; CDR3nt: TGCGCCAGCAGCTTGGGGCCGGGCCGGGACACTGAAGCTTTCTTT
j_gene: TRBJ1-6; abundance: .; v_gene: TRBV7-9; d_gene: .; CDR3aa: CASSLDYSPLHF; CDR3nt: TGTGCCAGCAGCTTAGATTATTCACCCCTCCACTTT
j_gene: TRBJ1-5; abundance: .; v_gene: TRBV7-9; d_gene: .; CDR3aa: CASSAGMGVLSEPQHF; CDR3nt: TGTGCCAGCAGCGCGGGGATGGGAGTTCTTTCTGAGCCCCAGCATTTT
j_gene: TRBJ1-1; abundance: once; v_gene: TRBV11-2; d_gene: TRBD1; CDR3aa: CASSLASGTAAFF; CDR3nt: TGTGCCAGCAGCCTCGCCTCCGGGACAGCGGCTTTCTTT